The rows below give T cell receptor beta chains drawn from one sample of a study of blood T cell repertoires in COVID-19. The assay was immunoSEQ multiplex PCR, and TCRdb's table has in-frame clones only and misses some. The sample has 90,000 to 140,000 clones; about 86% are singletons. Sequencing was carried out using peripheral blood. These receptors came from a man older than 75 with acute or convalescent COVID-19. CDR3s include the opening cysteine and the closing phenylalanine or tryptophan.

v_call: TRBV11-1
j_call: TRBJ2-1
cdr3_aa: CASSPQVYNEQFF

v_call: TRBV7-2
j_call: TRBJ1-2
cdr3_aa: CASSFLQGDYGYTF

v_call: TRBV28
j_call: TRBJ2-7
cdr3_aa: CASSLLGTGSYEQYF

v_call: TRBV2
j_call: TRBJ2-1
cdr3_aa: CASTEGDLTINEQFF

v_call: TRBV19
j_call: TRBJ2-4
cdr3_aa: CASSQYRGRDIQYF

v_call: TRBV27
j_call: TRBJ2-1
cdr3_aa: CASSLAGGPNEQFF

v_call: TRBV9
j_call: TRBJ2-3
cdr3_aa: CASSVSVSGREDTQYF

v_call: TRBV19
j_call: TRBJ1-6
cdr3_aa: CASSMGRGAYNSPLHF

v_call: TRBV4-1
j_call: TRBJ2-3
cdr3_aa: CASSQVSGRAPDTQYF

v_call: TRBV5-1
j_call: TRBJ1-4
cdr3_aa: CASSRRAGGEKLFF

v_call: TRBV3-1/TRBV3-2
j_call: TRBJ1-5
cdr3_aa: CASSQERGNQPQHF

v_call: TRBV9
j_call: TRBJ1-1
cdr3_aa: CASSVGGIRTEAFF

v_call: TRBV5-1
j_call: TRBJ1-1
cdr3_aa: CASSLVPPGVGTEAFF

v_call: TRBV5-5
j_call: TRBJ2-7
cdr3_aa: CASSSQGGLGYEQYF

v_call: TRBV19
j_call: TRBJ2-1
cdr3_aa: CASSIRTGEQFF

v_call: TRBV7-2
j_call: TRBJ1-2
cdr3_aa: CASSPRQGAYGYTF

v_call: TRBV16
j_call: TRBJ1-2
cdr3_aa: CASSPNPGGNYTF

v_call: TRBV5-5
j_call: TRBJ1-5
cdr3_aa: CASSDGFQGAHQPQHF

v_call: TRBV5-1
j_call: TRBJ1-5
cdr3_aa: CASSLAQGNQPQHF

v_call: TRBV5-4
j_call: TRBJ2-5
cdr3_aa: CASSRDREWETQYF

v_call: TRBV19
j_call: TRBJ1-5
cdr3_aa: CASSMIAQVSNQPQHF

v_call: TRBV18
j_call: TRBJ1-4
cdr3_aa: CASSRGQDYEKLFF

v_call: TRBV5-4
j_call: TRBJ1-1
cdr3_aa: CASSRGQGNTEAFF

v_call: TRBV10-1
j_call: TRBJ2-7
cdr3_aa: CASSESNGGGFEQYF

v_call: TRBV7-3
j_call: TRBJ2-7
cdr3_aa: CASSLIQGYEQYF

v_call: TRBV6-5
j_call: TRBJ1-2
cdr3_aa: CASSLQGTGNYGYTF

v_call: TRBV5-5
j_call: TRBJ2-7
cdr3_aa: CATASPTSYEQYF

v_call: TRBV6-5
j_call: TRBJ2-2
cdr3_aa: CACSRDRVGELFF

v_call: TRBV18
j_call: TRBJ1-2
cdr3_aa: CASSPSGDLNYGYTF

v_call: TRBV29-1
j_call: TRBJ2-3
cdr3_aa: CSVGPSGTDTQYF

v_call: TRBV7-2
j_call: TRBJ2-3
cdr3_aa: CASSFGGGRVTDTQYF

v_call: TRBV2
j_call: TRBJ1-1
cdr3_aa: CASSWDRENTEAFF

v_call: TRBV5-4
j_call: TRBJ2-5
cdr3_aa: CASSPTPTGGGRETQYF

v_call: TRBV28
j_call: TRBJ1-5
cdr3_aa: CASSSWGGQGQPQHF

v_call: TRBV20-1
j_call: TRBJ1-2
cdr3_aa: CSATGYGYTF

v_call: TRBV7-3
j_call: TRBJ2-1
cdr3_aa: CASSLWGAAEQFF

v_call: TRBV6-5
j_call: TRBJ2-2
cdr3_aa: CASSYLWARELFF

v_call: TRBV18
j_call: TRBJ2-1
cdr3_aa: CASSLRLADEQFF

v_call: TRBV4-3
j_call: TRBJ1-2
cdr3_aa: CASSQARSTGYGYTF

v_call: TRBV5-1
j_call: TRBJ1-1
cdr3_aa: CASSLDMNTEAFF

v_call: TRBV30
j_call: TRBJ1-5
cdr3_aa: CAWSVLSTYSNQPQHF

v_call: TRBV7-9
j_call: TRBJ2-1
cdr3_aa: CASSFSQGSTSSYNEQFF

v_call: TRBV27
j_call: TRBJ2-7
cdr3_aa: CASALRGRVYEQYF

v_call: TRBV7-7
j_call: TRBJ2-1
cdr3_aa: CASSLNSDNEQFF

v_call: TRBV5-1
j_call: TRBJ1-1
cdr3_aa: CASSGDTMPGTEAFF

v_call: TRBV18
j_call: TRBJ2-7
cdr3_aa: CASSGLAGASYEQYF

v_call: TRBV19
j_call: TRBJ1-1
cdr3_aa: CASSSTGGRGTEAFF

v_call: TRBV19
j_call: TRBJ1-5
cdr3_aa: CASSDRVSAQPQHF

v_call: TRBV24-1
j_call: TRBJ2-5
cdr3_aa: CATSDPRAGETQYF

v_call: TRBV18
j_call: TRBJ2-1
cdr3_aa: CASSPYRTSGTYNEQFF

v_call: TRBV5-4
j_call: TRBJ1-6
cdr3_aa: CASSHPGQGYNNSPLHF

v_call: TRBV6-5
j_call: TRBJ2-1
cdr3_aa: CASSYVGTGLNEQFF

v_call: TRBV6-1
j_call: TRBJ2-1
cdr3_aa: CASSDLGTKSVWQFF